Presented here are 17 T cell receptor beta chains from one specimen sequenced in a study of vaccination and CD4 T cells after COVID-19. Noted treatment: approximately nine-day PBMC culture with coronavirus spike peptide pools or control peptides (ViraFEST assay). These CD4+ T cells came from an unexposed donor, sampled before the COVID-19 pandemic (2011-2018). The Oncomine TCR Beta short-read assay sequenced DNA from cultured CD4+ T cells. Genomic DNA extraction was carried out from cultured CD4+ T cells. From the PCR reads, TCRdb called clonotypes with MiXCR, one entry per CDR3 protein. The sample yields 7,000 to 9,000 distinct CDR3 sequences, approximately 38% seen once. These receptors' targets are unknown. Sequencing used CD4+ T cells from blood, cultured in vitro. All receptors come from a human donor in good health.

The chain joins TRBV4-3 to TRBJ2-1; a weak D match, TRBD2 (6 bases). V was pared by 0 bases and J by 7 bases, with 19 bases between. The CDR3 has 17 amino acids. CDR1 LGHNA and CDR2 YSLEER come from the germline V gene. CDR3 in DNA: TGCGCCAGCAGCCAAGACGGTCAACGTCGGGGGAGGAATGAGCAGTTCTTC. Amino acid sequence: CASSQDGQRRGRNEQFF.

The genes are TRBV20-1 and TRBJ2-5, with D maybe TRBD1 (5 bases). V lost 3 bases and J 9 bases, leaving 11 bases between the germline ends. CDR3 size: 11 residues. CDR1 and CDR2 from the germline V gene are DFQATT and SNEGSKA (reference sequence). The CDR3 protein is CSARQEGAQYF. CDR3 nucleotides: TGCAGTGCTAGGCAAGAAGGGGCCCAGTACTTC.

This clonotype has a handful of counts. This sequence joins TRBV20-1 and TRBJ1-5; D remains ambiguous. Germline V gene data show CDR1 as DFQATT and CDR2 as SNEGSKA (reference sequence). V gave up 6 bases and J gave up 2 bases, with 17 bases separating them. The length of the CDR3 is 15 residues. For the CDR3, the DNA is TGCAGTGCAACCACCCGGGGTTCGGGCAATCAGCCCCAGCATTTT. Translated: CSATTRGSGNQPQHF.

This clonotype was detected only once. The V gene is TRBV6-5, the J gene TRBJ2-1; 8 nucleotides match TRBD2. Germline trimming cut 3 bases from V and 5 bases from J; bases unmatched to any gene: 6. The length of the CDR3 is 15 residues. Germline values: CDR1 MNHEY, CDR2 SVGAGI. CDR3 sequence (DNA): TGTGCCAGCAGTTATCGTCTAGCGGGCCACAATGAGCAGTTCTTC. Protein sequence: CASSYRLAGHNEQFF.

The genes are TRBV4-2 and TRBJ1-2; TRBD1 matches 7 bases. There are 16 residues in the CDR3. Trimming took 4 bases from V and 6 from J; bases not matched to a gene: 14. Germline loops: CDR1 LGHNA, CDR2 YNFKEQ. CDR3 in DNA: TGTGCCAGCAGCCTTCACCACAGGGGAAGGAGCGATGGCTACACCTTC. As protein: CASSLHHRGRSDGYTF.

The chain links TRBV7-9 to TRBJ2-7; 8 bases are a match to TRBD1. Germline V gene lookup returns CDR1 SEHNR and CDR2 FQNEAQ (reference sequence). V lost 1 base and J lost 0; bases outside the gene matches: 5. This CDR3 contains 16 residues. CDR3 region: CASSLVRTGSSYEQYF. CDR3 coding DNA: TGTGCCAGCAGCTTAGTTCGGACAGGGAGCTCCTACGAGCAGTACTTC.

Details on this clonotype: This may be a read error: a much more frequent sequence differs by one nucleotide. The chain carries TRBV7-8 and TRBJ2-3; a weak D match, TRBD2 (7 bases). CDR1 SGHVS and CDR2 FQNEAQ come from the germline V gene. V was cut by 4 bases and J by 5 bases, with 22 bases left in between. The CDR3 totals 17 residues. The CDR3 spells CASSSPTTGGQGDTQYF. The CDR3 DNA is TGTGCCAGCAGCTCTCCGACCACCGGGGGGCAGGGAGATACGCAGTATTTT.

J is TRBJ2-1 and V is TRBV6-2 or TRBV6-3; 7 bases line up with TRBD2. CDR3 length: 15 residues. Looked up from germline, CDR1 is MNHEY and CDR2 is SVGEGT. V shed 5 bases and J 2 bases; nucleotides not matched to a gene: 6. In DNA, the CDR3 is TGTGCCAGCAGTACTAGCGTAATGACCTACAATGAGCAGTTCTTC. This gives the protein CASSTSVMTYNEQFF.

There are a few counts of this clonotype. This chain links TRBV7-8 with TRBJ1-3; 10 nucleotides match TRBD1. The CDR3 has 17 residues. Germline CDR1 and CDR2: SGHVS and FQNEAQ. Trimming cost V 5 bases and J 5 bases; bases outside gene matches: 12. CDR3 sequence (DNA): TGTGCCAGCAGCCAAAAGGGACAGGGGTTTTCGAGAAACACCATATATTTT. Amino acids: CASSQKGQGFSRNTIYF.

The CDR3 spells CASSYSSGTGYYEQYF. In nucleotides, the CDR3 is TGTGCCAGCAGTTACTCATCCGGGACAGGGTACTACGAGCAGTACTTC. The chain combines TRBV6-5 with TRBJ2-7, with 9 bases fitting TRBD1. This CDR3 is built from 16 residues. After removal of 0 bases from V and 3 bases from J, the junction contained 6 bases not matched to a gene. CDR1 is MNHEY and CDR2 is SVGAGI in the germline V gene.

In DNA form, the CDR3 reads TGTGCCAGCAGTCCCTTTAGTTTCCAGGCTGGGGCCAACGTCCTGACTTTC. Translation: CASSPFSFQAGANVLTF. The chain is built from TRBV28 and TRBJ2-6; D unresolved. V dropped 5 bases and J dropped 2 bases, with 16 bases sitting between them. This CDR3 has 17 residues. The germline gives CDR1 MDHEN, CDR2 SYDVKM. The variable domain in full, with the rest retrieved from reference TRBV28 and TRBJ2-6, is DVKVTQSSRYLVKRTGEKVFLECVQDMDHENMFWYRQDPGLGLRLIYFSYDVKMKEKGDIPEGYSVSREKKERFSLILESASTNQTSMYLCASSPFSFQAGANVLTFGAGSRLTVL.

This clonotype occurred a few times. This chain connects TRBV10-3 to TRBJ1-1, with D possibly being TRBD1 (5 bases). The V end lost 5 bases, the J end lost 2 bases, and 15 bases lay between the germline ends. This CDR3 has 15 residues. In germline, CDR1 is ENHRY, CDR2 SYGVKD. In DNA form, the CDR3 reads TGTGCCATCAGTTCCCCCAGGGAGCCAAACACTGAAGCTTTCTTT. This codes for CAISSPREPNTEAFF.

The rearrangement uses TRBV6-2 or TRBV6-3 and TRBJ1-2; D is possibly TRBD1 (6 bases). CDR3 length equals 13 residues. V was trimmed by 0 bases and J by 6 bases, leaving 8 bases between them. Germline V lookup: CDR1 MNHEY, CDR2 SVGEGT. The CDR3 spells CASSYSQGNGYTF. CDR3 bases: TGTGCCAGCAGTTACTCTCAGGGGAATGGCTACACCTTC.

This clonotype was recorded a few times. The rearrangement joins TRBV7-2 to TRBJ2-1; TRBD1 matches 7 bases. This CDR3 region has 16 residues. The germline V gene has CDR1 SGHTA and CDR2 FQGNSA. V was pared by 1 base and J by 4 bases, with 7 bases of the junction left unmatched. DNA for the CDR3: TGTGCCAGCAGCTTAGTTGGGCAGGGGGTGTACAATGAGCAGTTCTTC. Translated, it gives CASSLVGQGVYNEQFF.

V gene TRBV6-2 or TRBV6-3 combines with J gene TRBJ2-7; the D gene could be TRBD1 or TRBD2 (5 bases each). Trimming took off 6 bases at V and 4 bases at J, with 16 bases between the two ends. The CDR3 runs 14 residues. Germline V gives CDR1 MNHEY, CDR2 SVGEGT. The CDR3 coding sequence is TGTGCCAGCAGAAGACAGTTGACGGGATACGAGCAGTACTTC. This sequence encodes CASRRQLTGYEQYF.

In this sample, this clonotype turned up a few times. The chain has TRBV20-1 and TRBJ2-5; D is ambiguous. The CDR3 runs to 12 residues. The V and J ends lost 6 bases and 2 bases respectively, with 10 bases between them. Germline CDR1 and CDR2: DFQATT and SNEGSKA (reference sequence). The CDR3 DNA reads as TGCAGTGCCATCGGGCTACAAGAGACCCAGTACTTC. It encodes CSAIGLQETQYF.

The rearrangement joins TRBV10-3 to TRBJ2-7; tentatively, D is TRBD1 or TRBD2 (5 bases each). V dropped 6 bases and J dropped 4 bases, with 13 bases sitting between them. Looked up from germline, CDR1 is ENHRY and CDR2 is SYGVKD. This CDR3 has 13 residues. CDR3 protein: CAISDGTKYEQYF. CDR3 nucleotide sequence: TGTGCCATCAGCGATGGGACCAAATACGAGCAGTACTTC.